This TCR beta chain was identified during a study of blood T cell repertoires in COVID-19. Participants were aged about 18 to 89 years, lived in some 23 US areas, and enrolled virtually. The table came from immunoSEQ multiplex PCR; TCRdb's copy has only in-frame clones and leaves some out. The sample shows some 170,000 clones, roughly 84% of them seen only once. Germline lookup yields CDR1 SGHVS and CDR2 FNYEAQ. Between the trimmed V and J ends, which lost 5 bases and 6 bases, there was a span of 20 bases. This CDR3 has 15 amino acids. The chain links TRBV7-6 to TRBJ2-7; tentatively, D is TRBD1 (6 bases). The clonotype was recovered from a middle-aged man who had recovered from COVID-19. Sequencing used PBMCs or T cells enriched from blood (not recorded which). CDR3 amino acids: CASSRMATGLGEQYF. The CDR3 nucleotides read TGTGCCAGCAGCCGGATGGCGACAGGCCTAGGCGAGCAGTACTTC. Looking up the rest from reference TRBV7-6 and TRBJ2-7 gives the full variable domain: GAGVSQSPRYKVTKRGQDVALRCDPISGHVSLYWYRQALGQGPEFLTYFNYEAQQDKSGLPNDRFSAERPEGSISTLTIQRTEQRDSAMYRCASSRMATGLGEQYFGPGTRLTVT.